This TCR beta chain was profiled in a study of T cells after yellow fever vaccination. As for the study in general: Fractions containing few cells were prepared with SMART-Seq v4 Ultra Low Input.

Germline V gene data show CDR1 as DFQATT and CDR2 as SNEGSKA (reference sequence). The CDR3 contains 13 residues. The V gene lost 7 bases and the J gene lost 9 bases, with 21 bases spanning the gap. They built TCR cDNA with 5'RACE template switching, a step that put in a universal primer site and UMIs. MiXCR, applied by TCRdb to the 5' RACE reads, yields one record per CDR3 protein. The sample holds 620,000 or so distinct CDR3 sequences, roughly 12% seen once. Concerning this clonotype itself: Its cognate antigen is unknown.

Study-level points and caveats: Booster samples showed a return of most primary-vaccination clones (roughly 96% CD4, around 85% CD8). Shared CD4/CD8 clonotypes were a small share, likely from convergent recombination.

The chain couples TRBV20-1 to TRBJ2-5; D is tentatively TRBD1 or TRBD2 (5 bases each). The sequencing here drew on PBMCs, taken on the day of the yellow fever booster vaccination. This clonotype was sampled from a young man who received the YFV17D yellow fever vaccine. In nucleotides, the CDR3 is TGCAGTGGTGGTGTGGGGATCAGGGAGTCCCAGTACTTC. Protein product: CSGGVGIRESQYF.